This T cell receptor beta chain was recovered during a study of shared clonotypes between healthy human individuals (dated by TCRdb to the early 2020s). A note on the overall study: The cohort included three men and a couple of women between 18 and 49 years of age. To estimate repertoire size and how much clonotypes are shared between individuals, the study performed deep sequencing of blood TCR repertoires from a few healthy adults. Between about 0.85 and 9.5 billion PBMCs per donor were obtained by leukapheresis. To increase sequencing depth and limit assay-specific biases, TCR repertoire library preparation and sequencing were carried out by different laboratories using diverse techniques. Per donor, three plates each were used for CD4 naive and CD4 memory, two for CD8 naive, and one for CD8 memory. Overall study outcomes, separate from this receptor: Rarefaction of sorted-subset datasets indicated incomplete sequencing despite the large sequencing depth. Sharing across a few donors was observed for approximately 5% of naive CD4, over 3% of naive CD8, around 2.5% of memory CD4, and 0.4% of memory CD8 clonotypes. Compared with non-shared clonotypes, the clonotypes found in all four sorted-subset donors had higher generation probabilities. Sampling was restricted to blood, and TCR repertoires in tissue are likely to differ from TCR repertoires in blood. Pairwise subsampling indicated that sequencing depth was expected to affect the degree of clonotype sharing among donors. Larger estimated clonotype richness was generally found for naive subsets than for memory subsets. Because the study included a small number of donors, the genetic and exposure-history diversity represented was limited.

Healthy HIV-negative adults with no recently reported acute infections or vaccinations were included as donors. All donors were Caucasian adults living in Nashville, Tennessee, USA. CD4+ T cells were enriched through magnetic negative selection, after which naive cells were positively selected on CD45RA and the remaining negative fraction served as the memory subset. After blood collection by leukapheresis, PBMCs were isolated using Ficoll-Histopaque density gradient centrifugation and then cryopreserved in the vapor phase of liquid nitrogen. Analytical flow cytometry was used to check the purity and quantity of each magnetically sorted T cell population. Genomic DNA was isolated from each sorted fraction and quantified by UV absorbance on a Nanodrop 2000c. A word on this clone: Its antigen is still unknown. Per-nucleotide qualities are absent, and no much larger clonotype sits a single base away.

A distance of 15 bases separates the germline ends of V and J, which lose 5 bases and 5 bases respectively. CDR1 SGHTA and CDR2 FQGTGA are derived from the germline V gene. Including the terminal cysteine and phenylalanine, the CDR3 comprises 14 residues. Here the CDR3 DNA is all that survives: 42 bases in frame from base 1. TCR CDR3 regions were amplified from genomic DNA by multiplex PCR using the deep immunoSEQ assay. Extracted genomic DNA from each cell subset was spread evenly across all wells of several immunoSEQ 96-well plates, with each plate serving as a replicate. For sorted subsets, each replicate PCR was loaded with 200 to 250 ng genomic DNA, equivalent to approximately 27,000 T cell genomes. Purified libraries were quantified with a Qubit 3.0 fluorometer, sized on a Bioanalyzer 2100, and re-quantified with the KAPA Library Quantification kit. A separate single-read 150-cycle Illumina NextSeq 550 flow cell was used to sequence each immunoSEQ 96-well plate. The original pipeline was this. Because the immunoSEQ output included only junctional sequences and no quality scores, the filtering could not be the same as the filtering used for full-length reads. Sequences were annotated with PyIR, a Python wrapper for IgBLAST v1.9, and V/J genes and CDR3 were assigned using IMGT germline references. Any read was removed if the V/J assignment was weak (E-value above 1e-6), the CDR3 was missing, or the read contained stop codons, out-of-frame junctions, or ambiguous translated residues. V3J clonotypes were defined as sequences sharing an identical inferred V gene, J gene, and CDR3 amino acid sequence. Percentage overlap between repertoires was calculated by dividing the number of shared unique clonotypes by the size of the smaller repertoire. RTK rarefaction, the Chao1 estimator, and Recon v2.1 estimates of unobserved clonotypes were used to assess repertoire richness. OLGA was used to compute generation probabilities for all TCRbeta clonotypes that the gDNA method yielded from a handful of donors. TCRdb limited this immuneACCESS table to in-frame rearrangements with V and J called. A share of clones is missing; checked studies link under half to unresolved V genes, and the rest is unexplained. D and trimming were read from the DNA, whereas the V and J calls and clone size are those reported in that table. The sample includes 2 million to 3 million clones, with 93% observed a single time. Together, the top ten hold 0.35% to 0.45% of the sample.

The V and J segments used are TRBV7-3 and TRBJ2-5; the D gene cannot be named for sure. The origin of this receptor is a young man in good health. Some clones in this sample may be carry-over from other donors' samples. Input material: naive CD4+ T cells from PBMCs. Reading the label with the study, this specimen's cell subset or site is: CD45RA+ positively selected. The CDR3 loop reads CASSPVGQRETQYF. The base sequence is TGTGCCAGCAGCCCGGTAGGGCAGAGGGAGACCCAGTACTTC.